This entry lists 9 T cell receptor beta chains sequenced from one sample in a study of cytomegalovirus exposure and HLA in healthy donors. The PCR made use of 60 Vbeta and 13 Jbeta primers. Sequenced by immunoSEQ multiplex PCR; TCRdb stores in-frame clones only, minus some. There are 100,000 to 150,000 clones in the sample, with approximately 1.5% held by the top ten. The sequencing sample was made of PBMCs. The receptor source for this set is a woman in her 40s in good health and CMV-seronegative.

The chain has TRBV7-2 and TRBJ2-2; no clear D. CDR1 and CDR2 from the germline V gene are SGHTA and FQGNSA. V lost 8 bases to trimming and J lost 2 bases, with 18 bases between them. The CDR3 is 16 amino acids. CDR3 residues: CASSLGRGPNTGELFF. The CDR3 DNA reads TGTGCCAGCTCCTTAGGCCGTGGGCCAAACACCGGGGAGCTGTTTTTT.

The gene calls are TRBV20-1 and TRBJ2-5, with D perhaps matching TRBD2 (5 bases). This CDR3 contains 11 residues. V was pared by 4 bases and J by 6 bases, with 9 bases between. Germline assignment: CDR1 DFQATT and CDR2 SNEGSKA (reference sequence). CDR3 nucleotides: TGCAGTGCTAAGGTAGCGAAGACCCAGTACTTC. Encoded protein: CSAKVAKTQYF.

This chain uses TRBV6-4 with TRBJ2-3, with 10 bases matching TRBD2. V shed 5 bases, J shed 3 bases, and the junction held 5 bases outside the gene matches. The germline V gene has CDR1 MRHNA and CDR2 SNTAGT. The CDR3 contains 15 residues. CDR3 in amino acids: CASSRGTSETDTQYF. The CDR3, as DNA: TGTGCCAGCAGTCGGGGGACTAGCGAGACAGATACGCAGTATTTT.

This sequence joins TRBV7-8 and TRBJ1-2; the match to TRBD1 covers 9 bases. The germline gives CDR1 SGHVS, CDR2 FQNEAQ. V was pared by 6 bases and J by 5 bases, with 7 bases of the junction left unmatched. The CDR3 is 14 residues long. The CDR3 DNA reads TGTGCCAGCAGTTATGGACAGGGGAGGTATGGCTACACCTTC. This translates into CASSYGQGRYGYTF.

The chain is built from TRBV5-1 and TRBJ1-6; no clear D gene. The V end lost 4 bases, the J end lost 8 bases, and 16 bases lay between the germline ends. This CDR3 region has 15 residues. The germline V gene encodes CDR1 SGHRS and CDR2 YFSETQ. The CDR3 loop reads CASSQRALGDSPLHF. The CDR3 coding sequence is TGCGCCAGCAGCCAGAGGGCCCTTGGGGATTCACCCCTCCACTTT.

The CDR3 sequence is CASRFSSVEVLGYTF. For the CDR3, the DNA is TGTGCCAGCAGATTTTCCTCCGTAGAGGTCTTGGGCTACACCTTC. The V and J genes are TRBV5-6 and TRBJ1-2; D gene unclear. The CDR3 covers 15 residues. V shed 5 bases and J shed 8 bases, with 22 bases lying between them. Germline V lookup: CDR1 SGHDT, CDR2 YYEEEE.

The rearrangement links TRBV28 to TRBJ1-6; unclear D gene. V was shortened by 4 bases and J by 7 bases, with 14 bases between the two germline ends. There are 15 residues in the CDR3. Germline CDR1 and CDR2: MDHEN and SYDVKM. The CDR3 spells CASSSGDGRNSPLHF. DNA for the CDR3: TGTGCCAGCAGTTCCGGCGACGGGAGGAATTCACCCCTCCACTTT.

This chain connects TRBV6-5 to TRBJ2-1; 8 positions match TRBD2. Losses at the gene ends were 7 bases for V and 7 bases for J; bases not matched to a gene: 12. Germline CDR1 reads MNHEY; CDR2 reads SVGAGI. This CDR3 spans 15 amino acids. The CDR3 sequence: CASIPLAGGRNEQFF. In DNA form, the CDR3 reads TGTGCCAGCATTCCACTGGCGGGGGGCCGGAATGAGCAGTTCTTC.

The chain uses TRBV9 and TRBJ2-3; 7 positions match TRBD1. J gave up 0 bases and V 2 bases, and 6 bases lay outside the gene matches. This CDR3 is built from 16 residues. The germline V gene encodes CDR1 SGDLS and CDR2 YYNGEE. CDR3 bases: TGTGCCAGCAGCGTGAGGGGACAGCTAAGCACAGATACGCAGTATTTT. Its protein product is CASSVRGQLSTDTQYF.